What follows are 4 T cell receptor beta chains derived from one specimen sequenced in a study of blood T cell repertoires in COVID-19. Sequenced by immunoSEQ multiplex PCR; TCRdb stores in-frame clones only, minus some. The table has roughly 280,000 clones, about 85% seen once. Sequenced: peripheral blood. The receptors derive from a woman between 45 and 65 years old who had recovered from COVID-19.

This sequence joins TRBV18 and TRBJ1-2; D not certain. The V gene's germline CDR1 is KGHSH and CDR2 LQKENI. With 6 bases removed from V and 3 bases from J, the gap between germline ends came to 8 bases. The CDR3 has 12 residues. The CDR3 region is CASSTEDYGYTF. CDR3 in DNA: TGTGCCAGCTCTACGGAGGACTATGGCTACACCTTC.

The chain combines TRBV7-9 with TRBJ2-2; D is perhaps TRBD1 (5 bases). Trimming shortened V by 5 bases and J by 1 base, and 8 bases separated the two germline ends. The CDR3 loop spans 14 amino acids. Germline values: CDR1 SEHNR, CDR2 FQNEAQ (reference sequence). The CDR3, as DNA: TGTGCCAGCAGCCCGACAGTGAACACCGGGGAGCTGTTTTTT. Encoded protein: CASSPTVNTGELFF.

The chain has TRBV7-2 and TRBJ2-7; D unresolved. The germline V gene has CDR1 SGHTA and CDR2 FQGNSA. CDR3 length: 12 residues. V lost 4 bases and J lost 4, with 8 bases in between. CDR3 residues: CASSSPPYEQYF. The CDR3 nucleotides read TGTGCCAGCAGCTCCCCCCCTTACGAGCAGTACTTC.

In nucleotides, the CDR3 is TGTGCCAGCAGCTTGGGGGGACAGAACTTCTACAATGAGCAGTTCTTC. This translates into CASSLGGQNFYNEQFF. The chain combines TRBV5-4 with TRBJ2-1; TRBD1 matches 7 bases. The trim removed 0 bases at V and 3 bases at J, leaving 6 bases unmatched. The length of the CDR3 is 16 residues. Germline CDR1 SGHNT, CDR2 YYREEE (reference sequence).